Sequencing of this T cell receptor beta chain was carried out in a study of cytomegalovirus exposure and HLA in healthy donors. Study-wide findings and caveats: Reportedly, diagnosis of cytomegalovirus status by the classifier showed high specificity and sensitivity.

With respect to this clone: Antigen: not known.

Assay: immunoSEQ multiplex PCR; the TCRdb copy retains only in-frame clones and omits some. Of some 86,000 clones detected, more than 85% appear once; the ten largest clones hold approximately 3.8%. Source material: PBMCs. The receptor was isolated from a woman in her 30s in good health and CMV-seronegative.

In nucleotides, the CDR3 is TGTGCCAGCAGCTTAGGGGCCGGGGGGACTGAAGCTTTCTTT. Its translation: CASSLGAGGTEAFF. The J gene is TRBJ1-1, the V gene TRBV7-8; D is possibly TRBD1 (5 bases). Trimming left V 1 base short and J 5 bases short, with 11 bases between. From germline, CDR1 is SGHVS and CDR2 FQNEAQ. This CDR3 comprises 14 residues.